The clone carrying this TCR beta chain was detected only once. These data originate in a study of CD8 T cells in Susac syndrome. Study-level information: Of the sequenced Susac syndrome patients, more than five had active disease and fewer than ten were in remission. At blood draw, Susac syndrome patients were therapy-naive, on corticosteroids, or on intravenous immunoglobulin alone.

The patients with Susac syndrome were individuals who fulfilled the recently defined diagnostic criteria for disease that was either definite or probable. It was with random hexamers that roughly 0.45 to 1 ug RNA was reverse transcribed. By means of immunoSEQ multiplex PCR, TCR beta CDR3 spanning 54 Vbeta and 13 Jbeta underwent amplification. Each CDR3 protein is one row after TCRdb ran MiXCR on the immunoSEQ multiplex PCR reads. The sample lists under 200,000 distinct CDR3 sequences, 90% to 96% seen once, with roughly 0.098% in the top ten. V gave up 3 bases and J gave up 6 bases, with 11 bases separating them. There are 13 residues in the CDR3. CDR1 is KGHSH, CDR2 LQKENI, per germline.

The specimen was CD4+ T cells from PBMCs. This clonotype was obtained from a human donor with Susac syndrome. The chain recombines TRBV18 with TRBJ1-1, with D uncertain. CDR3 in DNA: TGTGCCAGCTCACCCCAGACAACGTCTGAAGCTTTCTTT. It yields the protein CASSPQTTSEAFF.